This TCR beta chain was identified in a study of T cell repertoires in cytomegalovirus infection. Study summary: Recently identified HLA-C-restricted CMV epitopes were among the peptides used. Matching HLA type, along with CMV infection, was indicated by public TCR beta signatures.

TCRdb processed the reads anew with MiXCR; each CDR3 protein has one entry. The sample consists of 640,000 or so distinct CDR3 sequences, 33% of them appearing once. The V and J ends lost 10 bases and 5 bases, in that order; junction bases with no gene match: 7. The CDR3 totals 13 residues. CDR1 MDHEN and CDR2 SYDVKM come from the germline V gene. General study points: Public TCR beta family frequency separated CMV-and-HLA carriers, including in an independent cohort. Dominating the ex vivo response were TCR beta clonotypes that were CMV-specific and HLA-C-restricted.

Worth noting for this clonotype: Its antigen is unknown.

The gene calls are TRBV28 and TRBJ2-5; 10 bases are shared with TRBD1. The sequence came from a human donor in good health (CMV status not recorded). Some clones in this sample may be carry-over from other donors' samples. The specimen was cultured PBMCs, collected from culture after CMV antigen stimulation. CDR3 DNA: TGTGCCACCCGGGACAGGGGAAGGGAGACCCAGTACTTC. Translating it yields CATRDRGRETQYF.